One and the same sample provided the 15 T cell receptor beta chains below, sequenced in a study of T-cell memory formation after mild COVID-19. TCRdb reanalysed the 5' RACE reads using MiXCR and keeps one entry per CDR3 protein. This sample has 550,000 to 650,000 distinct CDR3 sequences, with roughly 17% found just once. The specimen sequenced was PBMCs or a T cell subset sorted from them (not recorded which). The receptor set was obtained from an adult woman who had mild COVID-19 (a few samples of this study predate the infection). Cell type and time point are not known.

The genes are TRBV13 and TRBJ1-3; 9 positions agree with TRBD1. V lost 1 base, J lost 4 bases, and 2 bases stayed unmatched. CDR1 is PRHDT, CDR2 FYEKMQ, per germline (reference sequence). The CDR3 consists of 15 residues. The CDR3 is CASSLDRGRGNTIYF. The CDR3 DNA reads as TGTGCCAGCAGCTTAGACAGGGGGCGAGGAAACACCATATATTTT.

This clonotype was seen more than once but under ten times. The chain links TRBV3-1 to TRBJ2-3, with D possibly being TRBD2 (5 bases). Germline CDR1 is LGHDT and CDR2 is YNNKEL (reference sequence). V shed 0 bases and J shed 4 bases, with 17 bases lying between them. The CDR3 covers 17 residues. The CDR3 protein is CASSQDRLYLGADTQYF. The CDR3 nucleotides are TGTGCCAGCAGCCAAGATCGTTTATATCTCGGGGCAGATACGCAGTATTTT.

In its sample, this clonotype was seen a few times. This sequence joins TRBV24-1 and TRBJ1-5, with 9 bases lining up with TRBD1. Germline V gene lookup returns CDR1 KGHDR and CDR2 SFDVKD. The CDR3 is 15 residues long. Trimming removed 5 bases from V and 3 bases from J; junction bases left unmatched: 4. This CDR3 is CATSGGQGPNQPQHF. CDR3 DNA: TGTGCCACCAGTGGGGGACAGGGCCCCAATCAGCCCCAGCATTTT.

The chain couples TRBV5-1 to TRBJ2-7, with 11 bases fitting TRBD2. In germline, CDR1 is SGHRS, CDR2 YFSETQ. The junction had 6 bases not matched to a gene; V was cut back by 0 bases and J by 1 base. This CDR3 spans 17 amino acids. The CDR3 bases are TGCGCCAGCAGCTTGGTGGGACTAGCGGCCCGGTCCTACGAGCAGTACTTC. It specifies CASSLVGLAARSYEQYF.

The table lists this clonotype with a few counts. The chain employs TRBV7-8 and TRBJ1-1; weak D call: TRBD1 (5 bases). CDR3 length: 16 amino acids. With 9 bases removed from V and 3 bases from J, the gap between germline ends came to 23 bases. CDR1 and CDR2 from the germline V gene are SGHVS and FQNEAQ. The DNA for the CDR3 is TGTGCCAGTACGGCTTCGTGGCGGGGGTCGTACACTGAAGCTTTCTTT. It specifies CASTASWRGSYTEAFF.

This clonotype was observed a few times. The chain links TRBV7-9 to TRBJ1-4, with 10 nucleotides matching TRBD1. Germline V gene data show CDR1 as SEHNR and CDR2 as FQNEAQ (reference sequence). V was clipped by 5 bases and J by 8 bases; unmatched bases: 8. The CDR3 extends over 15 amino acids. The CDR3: CASSLTGGVGEKLFF. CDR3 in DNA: TGTGCCAGCAGCCTGACAGGGGGCGTCGGAGAAAAACTGTTTTTT.

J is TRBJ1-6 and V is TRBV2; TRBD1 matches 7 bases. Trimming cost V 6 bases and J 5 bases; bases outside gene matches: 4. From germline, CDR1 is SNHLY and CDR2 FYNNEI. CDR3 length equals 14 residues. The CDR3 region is CASRGTADNSPLHF. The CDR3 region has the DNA TGTGCCAGCAGAGGGACAGCGGATAATTCACCCCTCCACTTT. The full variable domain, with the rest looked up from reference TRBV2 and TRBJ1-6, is EPEVTQTPSHQVTQMGQEVILRCVPISNHLYFYWYRQILGQKVEFLVSFYNNEISEKSEIFDDQFSVERPDGSNFTLKIRSTKLEDSAMYFCASRGTADNSPLHFGNGTRLTVT.

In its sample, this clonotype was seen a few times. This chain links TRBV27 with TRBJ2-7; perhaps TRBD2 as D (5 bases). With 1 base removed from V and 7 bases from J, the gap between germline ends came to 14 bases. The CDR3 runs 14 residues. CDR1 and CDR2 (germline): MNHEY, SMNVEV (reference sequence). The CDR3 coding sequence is TGTGCCAGCAGTTTATGGAACGGACTTGGGGAGCAGTACTTC. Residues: CASSLWNGLGEQYF.

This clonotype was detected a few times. CDR3 sequence reads: CASSRHNEQFF. CDR3 bases: TGCGCCAGCAGCCGGCACAATGAGCAGTTCTTC. The chain uses TRBV4-3 and TRBJ2-1; no definite D call. Germline assignment: CDR1 LGHNA and CDR2 YSLEER. The CDR3 has 11 amino acids. Trimming shortened V by 4 bases and J by 5 bases, and 3 bases separated the two germline ends.

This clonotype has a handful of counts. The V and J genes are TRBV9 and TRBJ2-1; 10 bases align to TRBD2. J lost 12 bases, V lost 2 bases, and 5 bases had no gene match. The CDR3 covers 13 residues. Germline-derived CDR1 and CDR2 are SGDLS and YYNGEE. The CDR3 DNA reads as TGTGCCAGCAGCGTGAATAGCGGGGGGAGGCAGTTCTTC. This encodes CASSVNSGGRQFF.

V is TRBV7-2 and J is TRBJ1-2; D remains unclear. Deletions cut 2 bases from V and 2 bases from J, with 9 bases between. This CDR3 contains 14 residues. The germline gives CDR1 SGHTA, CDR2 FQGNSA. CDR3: CASSLRRENYGYTF. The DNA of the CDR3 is TGTGCCAGCAGCTTAAGGAGGGAAAACTATGGCTACACCTTC.

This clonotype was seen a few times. The CDR3: CASTPDRSGQKETQYF. As DNA, the CDR3 is TGTGCCAGCACCCCGGACAGGTCCGGCCAAAAAGAGACCCAGTACTTC. The chain recombines TRBV12-3 or TRBV12-4 with TRBJ2-5; 7 bases are a match to TRBD1. The CDR3 is 16 amino acids. J lost 3 bases, V lost 7 bases, and 14 bases had no gene match.

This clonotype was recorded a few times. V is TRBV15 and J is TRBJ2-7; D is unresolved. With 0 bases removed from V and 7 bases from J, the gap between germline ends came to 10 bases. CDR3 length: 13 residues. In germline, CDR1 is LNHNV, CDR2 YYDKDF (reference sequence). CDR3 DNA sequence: TGTGCCACCAGCAGAGATAGAGACTCAGAGCAGTACTTC. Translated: CATSRDRDSEQYF.

The CDR3 sequence is CASRRGWERILDTQYF. The DNA for the CDR3 is TGTGCCAGCAGAAGGGGTTGGGAGAGGATCCTCGATACGCAGTATTTT. V and J are TRBV27 and TRBJ2-3, with D perhaps TRBD1 or TRBD2 (5 bases each). Germline-derived CDR1 and CDR2 are MNHEY and SMNVEV (reference sequence). V lost 6 bases and J 6 bases, leaving 22 bases between the germline ends. This CDR3 contains 16 residues.

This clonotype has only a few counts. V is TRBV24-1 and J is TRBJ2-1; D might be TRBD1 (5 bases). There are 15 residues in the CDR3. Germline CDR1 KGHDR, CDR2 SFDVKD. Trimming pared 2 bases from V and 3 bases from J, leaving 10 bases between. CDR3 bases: TGTGCCACCAGTGATTCACAGGCGGTCTACAATGAGCAGTTCTTC. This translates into CATSDSQAVYNEQFF.